The entry below describes one T cell receptor beta chain. Which antigen it targets is not known. Base qualities are not recorded, but no much larger clone differs from it by a single base. For the CD8 naive samples, CD45RO-negative cells were positively selected for CCR7, yielding a CD45RA+CCR7+ population from which TemRA cells were excluded. Healthy HIV-negative adults with no recently reported acute infections or vaccinations were included as donors. All donors were Caucasian adults living in Nashville, Tennessee, USA. After blood collection by leukapheresis, PBMCs were isolated using Ficoll-Histopaque density gradient centrifugation and then cryopreserved in the vapor phase of liquid nitrogen. Analytical flow cytometry was used to check the purity and quantity of each magnetically sorted T cell population. Each sorted fraction had its genomic DNA isolated and then quantified by UV absorbance on a Nanodrop 2000c.

This entry comes from a study of shared clonotypes between healthy human individuals (TCRdb year 2020). About the investigation overall: The cohort comprised two women and a few men aged 18 to 49 years. For each donor, CD4 naive and CD4 memory were each given three plates, CD8 naive was given two plates, and CD8 memory was given one plate. The study deeply sequenced blood TCR repertoires of about five healthy adults to estimate repertoire size and the extent of clonotype sharing between individuals. To increase sequencing depth and limit assay-specific biases, TCR repertoire library preparation and sequencing were carried out by different laboratories using diverse techniques. Per donor, leukapheresis produced somewhere between about 0.94 and 10 billion PBMCs. Beyond this particular receptor, the publication reports: Only blood was sampled, and tissue TCR repertoires likely differ from those in blood. Based on pairwise subsampling, the degree of clonotype sharing among donors was expected to be affected by sequencing depth. Sharing across a few donors was observed for 5% to 6.5% of naive CD4, less than 4% of naive CD8, 2% to 2.5% of memory CD4, and about 0.38% of memory CD8 clonotypes. Estimated clonotype richness was generally larger for naive than for memory subsets. Even with the large sequencing depth, rarefaction of the sorted-subset datasets indicated that sequencing was incomplete. Higher generation probabilities were observed for clonotypes shared by all four sorted-subset donors than for non-shared clonotypes. The small number of donors limited the genetic and exposure-history diversity represented.

Using the deep immunoSEQ assay, multiplex PCR amplified TCR CDR3 regions from genomic DNA. Extracted genomic DNA from each cell subset was spread evenly across all wells of several immunoSEQ 96-well plates, with each plate serving as a replicate. For sorted subsets, roughly 200 ng of genomic DNA, equivalent to 25,000 to 35,000 T cell genomes, went into each replicate PCR. Purified libraries were quantified with a Qubit 3.0 fluorometer, sized on a Bioanalyzer 2100, and re-quantified with the KAPA Library Quantification kit. Every immunoSEQ 96-well plate was sequenced on a dedicated single-read 150-cycle Illumina NextSeq 550 flow cell. From the authors' description of their analysis: Because the immunoSEQ output held only junctional sequences and lacked quality scores, the filtering could not match the filtering applied to full-length reads. Sequences were annotated with PyIR, a Python wrapper for IgBLAST v1.9, using IMGT germline references to assign V/J genes and CDR3. Any read was removed if the V/J assignment was weak (E-value above 1e-6), the CDR3 was missing, or the read contained stop codons, out-of-frame junctions, or ambiguous translated residues. A V3J clonotype was defined by an identical inferred V gene, J gene, and CDR3 amino acid sequence. Percentage overlap between repertoires was computed as shared unique clonotypes divided by the size of the smaller repertoire. RTK rarefaction, the Chao1 estimator, and Recon v2.1 estimates of unobserved clonotypes were used to assess repertoire richness. For all TCRbeta clonotypes obtained by the gDNA method from a handful of donors, generation probabilities were computed with OLGA. TCRdb re-hosts the immuneACCESS table, in-frame sequences only. Its copies lack some clones; in the studies checked, an unresolved V gene accounts for under half of them, and the cause for the rest is not known. D and trimming come from the DNA, and the V and J calls and clone size come from that table. Within this sample are just over 2,000,000 clones, with about 95% of them counted one time only. The ten most abundant clones make up around 1.1% of the sample.

From a lookup of the germline V gene, CDR1 and CDR2 are SNHLY and FYNNEI. The CDR3 measures 12 amino acids from cysteine to phenylalanine. The retained sequence is limited to the CDR3, 36 bases, with the frame set at the first base. V and J are truncated by 4 bases and 3 bases respectively, leaving an intervening sequence of 6 bases. The sequenced sample was naive CD8+ T cells sorted from blood. The cell subset or site label corresponds to: CD45RA+CCR7+. The sequence was obtained from a man aged 18-30 years in good health. The V and J genes are TRBV2 and TRBJ2-5, and possibly TRBD1, on 6 matching bases. Here the CDR3 is given as CASSGTEETQYF. The sequenced DNA is TGTGCCAGCAGTGGGACAGAAGAGACCCAGTACTTC.